The 8 T cell receptor beta chains listed next were all sequenced from one sample in a study of T cells expressing NK-cell markers. Reprocessing the 5' RACE reads, TCRdb reports a single entry for every CDR3 protein and omits DNA. The sample includes roughly 350,000 distinct CDR3 sequences. The sequencing sample was made of blood T cells: a sorted CD56 or NKG2C T cell subset, CD4+ or CD8+ T cells, or bulk PBMC T cells (not recorded which). The receptors shown here come from a man aged 18 to 69 in good health.

The genes are TRBV6-1 and TRBJ2-7; without DNA, the TCRdb call of TRBD1 cannot be checked. Germline values: CDR1 MNHNS, CDR2 SASEGT. The CDR3 spans 14 residues. CDR3 residues: CASSHGRGDYEQYF.

The rearrangement links TRBV20-1 to TRBJ1-5; TCRdb reports TRBD1, a call that lacks DNA to check it against. This CDR3 has 13 residues. In germline, CDR1 is DFQATT, CDR2 SNEGSKA (reference sequence). CDR3: CSARQGGEQPQHF.

The rearrangement uses TRBV15 and TRBJ2-1; checking the TCRdb D call of TRBD1 is not possible without DNA. This CDR3 has 15 amino acids. CDR1 and CDR2 (germline): LNHNV, YYDKDF (reference sequence). The CDR3 protein is CATSTDPRVRNEQFF.

This chain uses TRBV2 with TRBJ2-3; there is no DNA to check the TCRdb D call of TRBD2. CDR1 SNHLY and CDR2 FYNNEI come from the germline V gene. The CDR3 totals 16 residues. This CDR3 reads CASVRGQGRSTDTQYF.

The V and J genes are TRBV5-1 and TRBJ2-1; TCRdb designates TRBD1, a call that cannot be tested without DNA. Germline V gives CDR1 SGHRS, CDR2 YFSETQ. The CDR3 spans 15 residues. CDR3 sequence: CASSSSTGFPNEQFF.

The chain links TRBV25-1 to TRBJ1-1; the TRBD1 assignment by TCRdb is unverifiable without DNA. The CDR3 covers 14 residues. From germline, CDR1 is MGHDK and CDR2 SYGVNS. The CDR3 region is CASSFGGANTEAFF.

The gene calls are TRBV5-1 and TRBJ2-2; the D gene TCRdb calls, TRBD1, cannot be checked with no DNA. Germline V gene lookup returns CDR1 SGHRS and CDR2 YFSETQ. The CDR3 length is 16 residues. This chain's CDR3 is CASMPFVGADTGELFF.

The chain has TRBV6-5 and TRBJ2-7; TCRdb lists TRBD1, though no DNA is available to test this call. In germline, CDR1 is MNHEY, CDR2 SVGAGI. There are 17 residues in the CDR3. The CDR3 region is CASSYTGQGTSGYEQYF.